This T cell receptor beta chain was documented in a study of blood T cell repertoires in COVID-19 (dated by TCRdb to 2018 to 2021). A note on the overall study: Samples covering the acute and convalescent phases of COVID-19 were provided by collaborators in the United States, Italy and Spain. The prospective study material was composed of cDNA or gDNA derived from T cells, B-cell-depleted T cells, or PBMCs. Deeply sampled blood TCRbeta repertoires from subjects exposed to, actively infected with, or recovered from COVID-19 were included in the dataset. The repertoires were made available in a free public database intended to serve as a resource for research on the immune response to SARS-CoV-2. Samples were obtained from the ongoing ImmuneRACE study (first 160 participants) and from 1,254 subjects provided by 6 global collaborators. The sample metadata nearly always contained a de-identified subject ID, COVID-19 status, age in years and sex. Where available, HLA class I and class II types were obtained from metadata supplied by the sample provider rather than from assay-based typing.

V drops 6 bases and J drops 4 bases, leaving 13 bases in between. Taken from cysteine to phenylalanine, the CDR3 has 13 residues. Of the read, only the CDR3 DNA is kept; its 39 bases are in frame from base 1. Per the germline V gene, SGHRS is the CDR1 and YFSETQ is the CDR2. TCRbeta CDR3 regions were amplified from genomic DNA using the immunoSEQ Assay, a bias-controlled multiplex PCR. In the authors' own workflow: The number of nucleated cells in each sample was estimated by amplification of reference gene primers within the assay. To quantify the absolute abundance of each unique TCRbeta CDR3 rearrangement, sequence reads were collapsed and filtered. For each sample, productive Simpson clonality was calculated as the square root of Simpson's diversity index across productive rearrangements. Held by TCRdb, this immuneACCESS table contains in-frame sequences only and omits some clones. Under half of the omission traces to an unresolved V gene where checked; the cause of the rest is unknown. The DNA was the basis for D and trimming; V, J and clone size are from that table. The sample data list 250,000 to 350,000 clones, and around 90% of these were observed just once. The ten largest clones add up to about 7% of the sample.

Findings and caveats that apply to the study as a whole: How much clinical and demographic metadata was included differed by source and by participant, and the metadata was provided uncurated.

One collaborating source in Seattle enrolled patients while the patients were actively infected and followed the patients over time throughout the course of disease. Whole blood was collected in K2EDTA tubes by collaborating institutions according to the institutions' own protocols. For TCRbeta analysis, collaborators shipped samples as frozen whole blood, isolated PBMCs, or DNA extracted from either of those sample types. A word on this clone: It lacks a known antigen. No base qualities exist here, and no much larger clone lies one base off it.

This receptor was identified in a woman in her 30s with COVID-19, enrolled during active disease. The specimen was peripheral blood. The chain employs TRBV5-1 and TRBJ1-1; D gene: possibly TRBD1, on 5 matching bases. The CDR3 loop reads CASIQETGTEAFF. The DNA sequence follows: TGCGCCAGCATACAGGAGACGGGCACTGAAGCTTTCTTT.